This TCR beta chain emerged from a study of cytomegalovirus exposure and HLA in healthy donors. The study, taken as a whole, reports: CMV serostatus stood as the only immune exposure information on hand. Clonal expansion was found to be greater in HLA-associated TCR beta chains than in equally common others in a later analysis.

The PCR made use of 60 Vbeta and 13 Jbeta primers. Generated by immunoSEQ multiplex PCR, the TCRdb table keeps only in-frame clones and is missing some. Of about 200,000 clones listed, 60% to 80% are singletons. Germline V lookup: CDR1 SGHDT, CDR2 YYEEEE. Trimming took 2 bases from V and 7 from J; bases not matched to a gene: 9. This CDR3 is 16 amino acids long. This clone has more than one count but fewer than ten. The antigen is undetermined. This chain uses TRBV5-6 with TRBJ1-2, with 12 bases that match TRBD1. The sequenced sample consisted of PBMCs. The clonotype was recovered from a woman aged 25 to 39 in good health and CMV-seropositive. CDR3 loop: CASSFSSGQGARGYTF. For the CDR3, the DNA is TGTGCCAGCAGCTTTAGCTCGGGACAGGGGGCACGTGGCTACACCTTC. Using reference TRBV5-6 and TRBJ1-2 for the parts outside the CDR3, the full variable domain is DAGVTQSPTHLIKTRGQQVTLRCSPKSGHDTVSWYQQALGQGPQFIFQYYEEEERQRGNFPDRFSGHQFPNYSSELNVNALLLGDSALYLCASSFSSGQGARGYTFGSGTRLTVV.